The rows below give T cell receptor beta chains drawn from one sample of a study of blood T cell repertoires in COVID-19. Sequencing was performed with immunoSEQ multiplex PCR; in TCRdb, only in-frame clones are kept and a portion is missing. The table shows more than 250,000 clones, with approximately 88% occurring only once. Sequenced sample: peripheral blood. Receptors were obtained from a woman aged 25 to 39 with COVID-19, enrolled during active disease. Each CDR3 is given with its conserved first and last residue. A D gene is named only where the DNA matches it firmly. The size field is filled for only some rows; it gives once, few, many or a size class.

DNA | CDR3 | size | V | D | J
TGTGCCACCGCGGGCCACGTAGCGACAGATACGCAGTATTTT | CATAGHVATDTQYF | - | TRBV24-1 | - | TRBJ2-3
TGTGCCAGCAGTTCCCCTAGCGGAGTTAACACCGGGGAGCTGTTTTTT | CASSSPSGVNTGELFF | - | TRBV6-2/TRBV6-3 | TRBD2 | TRBJ2-2
TGTGCCAGCACCTTCGAGGGGGGGGAGACCCAGTACTTC | CASTFEGGETQYF | - | TRBV5-5 | - | TRBJ2-5
TGTGCCAGCAGCTTCGGACAGGTTTCCACTAATGAAAAACTGTTTTTT | CASSFGQVSTNEKLFF | - | TRBV7-8 | TRBD1 | TRBJ1-4
TGTGCCAGCAGCTCTTGGACAGGCTCCTACGAGCAGTACTTC | CASSSWTGSYEQYF | - | TRBV7-8 | TRBD1 | TRBJ2-7
TGTGCCAGCAGTGACCTACCGACTAGTGAGAGCTCCTACGAGCAGTACTTC | CASSDLPTSESSYEQYF | - | TRBV2 | - | TRBJ2-7
TGCAGTGCTAGGCGGGGGGGCTACACCTTC | CSARRGGYTF | - | TRBV20-1 | - | TRBJ1-2
TGCGCCAGCAGCCGGACAGACTCTGGGGCCAACGTCCTGACTTTC | CASSRTDSGANVLTF | - | TRBV5-1 | - | TRBJ2-6
TGTGCCAGCAGCTTAGCCAGGGGGGCCTATGGCTACACCTTC | CASSLARGAYGYTF | - | TRBV11-3 | TRBD1 | TRBJ1-2
TGTGCCAGCAGTTTAAGAGGGACACTGAACACTGAAGCTTTCTTT | CASSLRGTLNTEAFF | - | TRBV28 | - | TRBJ1-1
TGTGCCAGCAGAACAGGGCGAGCGTCCTATAATTCACCCCTCCACTTT | CASRTGRASYNSPLHF | - | TRBV11-2 | - | TRBJ1-6
TGCGCCAGCAGCACCGGCCGGGAAGGGGAGCTGTTTTTT | CASSTGREGELFF | - | TRBV5-1 | - | TRBJ2-2
TGTGCCAGCTCACCACCGGCGCGGGGGTCCTACAATGAGCAGTTCTTC | CASSPPARGSYNEQFF | - | TRBV18 | TRBD2 | TRBJ2-1
TGTGCCAGTAGTATGGGAGCAGATACGCAGTATTTT | CASSMGADTQYF | few | TRBV19 | - | TRBJ2-3
TGCAGTGCTCGGAGACAGGATGGCTACACCTTC | CSARRQDGYTF | - | TRBV20-1 | - | TRBJ1-2
TGTGCCAGCAACCGGAAGGGGTCCTACGAGCAGTACTTC | CASNRKGSYEQYF | - | TRBV3-1/TRBV3-2 | - | TRBJ2-7
TGTGCCAGCAGTTTTATTGCAGGGGGCTTAGACTATGGCTACACCTTC | CASSFIAGGLDYGYTF | few | TRBV27 | TRBD1 | TRBJ1-2
TGTGCCAGCAGCTTAATTGCGGGGGGGCCCAGTACAGATACGCAGTATTTT | CASSLIAGGPSTDTQYF | once | TRBV7-3 | TRBD2 | TRBJ2-3
TGTGCCAGCGGGGAATTGGGGGGTTCGCAAAAACTGTTTTTT | CASGELGGSQKLFF | - | TRBV27 | - | TRBJ1-4
TGTGCCAGTAGTAAGCGGGAGGCAGGGGGCAGGAACACTGAAGCTTTCTTT | CASSKREAGGRNTEAFF | - | TRBV19 | TRBD1 | TRBJ1-1
TGTGCCAGCAGCTTGTCGAGTAACTATGGCTACACCTTC | CASSLSSNYGYTF | - | TRBV6-2/TRBV6-3 | - | TRBJ1-2
TGTGCCAGTACTAGCGGCCGCACAGATACGCAGTATTTT | CASTSGRTDTQYF | - | TRBV7-6 | TRBD2 | TRBJ2-3
TGTGCCAGCAGCGCCTCGACAGGAGGAAACACCATATATTTT | CASSASTGGNTIYF | - | TRBV7-2 | - | TRBJ1-3
TGCGCCAGCAGCTTGGCGGCAGCCAGGGAGACCCAGTACTTC | CASSLAAARETQYF | - | TRBV5-1 | - | TRBJ2-5
TGTGCCAGCCTACGACAGGGGGAAGGCGGGGAGCTGTTTTTT | CASLRQGEGGELFF | - | TRBV2 | TRBD1 | TRBJ2-2
TGTGCCAGCAGCGTACGCGGGGGGGCCGGGGAGACCCAGTACTTC | CASSVRGGAGETQYF | - | TRBV7-8 | TRBD2 | TRBJ2-5
TGTGCCAGTAGCACGGGACAGGGGGCGCGTGGCTACACCTTC | CASSTGQGARGYTF | - | TRBV19 | TRBD1 | TRBJ1-2
TGTGCCAGCACCCCGAGAATCCGGGACATGGGCATGGGGGGCTACACCTTC | CASTPRIRDMGMGGYTF | - | TRBV9 | - | TRBJ1-2
TGTGCCAGCTCACTGAGTCCCGGGACAGCGAACACTGAAGCTTTCTTT | CASSLSPGTANTEAFF | - | TRBV18 | TRBD1 | TRBJ1-1
TGTGCCAGCAGTTTAACAGGGGGGTACTATGGCTACACCTTC | CASSLTGGYYGYTF | - | TRBV27 | TRBD1 | TRBJ1-2
TGTGCCAGCAGCTCCCAACCCAGCTCTGGGGCCAACGTCCTGACTTTC | CASSSQPSSGANVLTF | - | TRBV5-5 | - | TRBJ2-6
TGTGCCAGCAGCCAAGAGGTAGGGGTAATTCATGGCTACACCTTC | CASSQEVGVIHGYTF | - | TRBV3-1/TRBV3-2 | - | TRBJ1-2
TGTGCCACCTGGGGAGGTGGGGGGGGAGAGACCCAGTACTTC | CATWGGGGGETQYF | once | TRBV10-3 | TRBD2 | TRBJ2-5
TGTGCCAGCGGGTCTGGACAGACCCAAGAGACCCAGTACTTC | CASGSGQTQETQYF | - | TRBV9 | - | TRBJ2-5
TGTGCCAGCAGTCTCAAAACCTGGACTAGCGGCACAGATACGCAGTATTTT | CASSLKTWTSGTDTQYF | - | TRBV28 | TRBD2 | TRBJ2-3
TGTGCCAGCAGACCTTCATGGGGGGATGAAAAACTGTTTTTT | CASRPSWGDEKLFF | - | TRBV7-8 | - | TRBJ1-4
TGCGCCAGCAGCTTCGAGGGGGCTCGGACTGAAGCTTTCTTT | CASSFEGARTEAFF | - | TRBV5-1 | TRBD1 | TRBJ1-1
TGCGCCAGCAGCTTGGAGGGGCTGGATTCACCCCTCCACTTT | CASSLEGLDSPLHF | - | TRBV5-1 | - | TRBJ1-6
TGTGCCAGCAGCGCACAGGGGACAAGCAATCAGCCCCAGCATTTT | CASSAQGTSNQPQHF | - | TRBV21-1 | - | TRBJ1-5
TGTGCCAGCAGTGAGGAGGCCGGGGTCCCCTCTGGAAACACCATATATTTT | CASSEEAGVPSGNTIYF | - | TRBV2 | - | TRBJ1-3
TGTGCCAGCAGCTTAGACGGGGGGAGACACAATGAGCAGTTCTTC | CASSLDGGRHNEQFF | - | TRBV7-3 | TRBD2 | TRBJ2-1
TGTGCCAGCAGCTTGGTTTCGCAGGGGATAAATTCACCCCTCCACTTT | CASSLVSQGINSPLHF | - | TRBV5-6 | - | TRBJ1-6
TGTGCCAGCAGCTTTAGCGGGGGAGGGGAGACCCAGTACTTC | CASSFSGGGETQYF | few | TRBV7-3 | TRBD2 | TRBJ2-5
TGTGCCAGCTCAAAGGCAGGGGCCGGAGAAAAACTGTTTTTT | CASSKAGAGEKLFF | - | TRBV18 | - | TRBJ1-4
TGTGCCATCAGGCCCCTACAGGATGATACGCAGTATTTT | CAIRPLQDDTQYF | once | TRBV10-3 | - | TRBJ2-3
TGTGCCAGCACACGGAGGGGGAACACTGAAGCTTTCTTT | CASTRRGNTEAFF | - | TRBV6-5 | - | TRBJ1-1
TGTGCCAGCAGGGGCCGGGGGAGTTTGGAGGCTTTCTTT | CASRGRGSLEAFF | - | TRBV5-4 | - | TRBJ1-1
TGTGCCTGGAGGGACACTTTTAATCAGCCCCAGCATTTT | CAWRDTFNQPQHF | - | TRBV30 | - | TRBJ1-5
TGTGCCAGCAGTCCATCACAGGGTGACTTCCTCCACTTT | CASSPSQGDFLHF | - | TRBV7-3 | - | TRBJ1-6
TGCGCCAGCAGCCAAAGTGAGGAAAGTCAAGAGACCCAGTACTTC | CASSQSEESQETQYF | - | TRBV4-1 | - | TRBJ2-5
TGCGCCAGCAGTATGATAGCGGGGGGCGGGCTTGAGCAGTTCTTC | CASSMIAGGGLEQFF | once | TRBV5-1 | TRBD2 | TRBJ2-1